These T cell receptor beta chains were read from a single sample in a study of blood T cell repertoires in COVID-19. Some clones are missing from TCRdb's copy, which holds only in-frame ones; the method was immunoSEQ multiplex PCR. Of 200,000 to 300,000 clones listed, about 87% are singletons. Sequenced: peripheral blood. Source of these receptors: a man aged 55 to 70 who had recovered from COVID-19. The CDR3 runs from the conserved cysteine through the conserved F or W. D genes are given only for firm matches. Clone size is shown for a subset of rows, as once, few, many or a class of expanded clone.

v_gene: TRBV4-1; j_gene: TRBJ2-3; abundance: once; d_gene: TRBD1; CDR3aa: CASSQVVGTGITDTQYF; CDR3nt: TGCGCCAGCAGCCAAGTAGTAGGGACAGGGATCACAGATACGCAGTATTTT
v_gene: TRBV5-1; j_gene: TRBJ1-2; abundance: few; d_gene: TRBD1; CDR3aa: CASSVGQGDYGYTF; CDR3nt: TGCGCCAGCAGCGTGGGACAGGGAGACTATGGCTACACCTTC
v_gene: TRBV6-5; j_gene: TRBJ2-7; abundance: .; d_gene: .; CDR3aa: CASNRLGAEQYF; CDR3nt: TGTGCCAGCAACAGGTTAGGCGCCGAGCAGTACTTC
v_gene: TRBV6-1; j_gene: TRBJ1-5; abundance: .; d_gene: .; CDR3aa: CASSEAGGRQPQHF; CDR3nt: TGTGCCAGCAGTGAAGCCGGGGGGCGTCAGCCCCAGCATTTT
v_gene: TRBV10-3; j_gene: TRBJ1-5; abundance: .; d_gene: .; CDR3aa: CAISEGGPNQPQHF; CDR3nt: TGTGCCATCAGTGAGGGTGGGCCGAATCAGCCCCAGCATTTT
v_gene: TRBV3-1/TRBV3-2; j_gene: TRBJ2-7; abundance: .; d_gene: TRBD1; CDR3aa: CASSYNPGQGTSSYEQYF; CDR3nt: TGTGCCAGCAGCTATAACCCGGGACAGGGGACGAGCTCCTACGAGCAGTACTTC
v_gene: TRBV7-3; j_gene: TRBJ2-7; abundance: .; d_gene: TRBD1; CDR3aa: CASSLQQGPIYEQYF; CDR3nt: TGTGCCAGCAGCCTACAACAGGGGCCCATATACGAGCAGTACTTC
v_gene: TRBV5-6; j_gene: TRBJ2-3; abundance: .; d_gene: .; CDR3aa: CASSSLTGDYTDTQYF; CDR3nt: TGTGCCAGCAGCTCCCTGACAGGGGACTACACAGATACGCAGTATTTT
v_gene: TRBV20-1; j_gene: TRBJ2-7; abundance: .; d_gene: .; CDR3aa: CSARDERVQYF; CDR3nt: TGCAGTGCTAGAGACGAGAGGGTGCAGTACTTC
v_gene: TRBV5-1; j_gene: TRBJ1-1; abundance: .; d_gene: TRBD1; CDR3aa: CASSPHLTGGGRNTEAFF; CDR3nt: TGCGCCAGCAGCCCCCACCTGACAGGGGGCGGTAGGAACACTGAAGCTTTCTTT
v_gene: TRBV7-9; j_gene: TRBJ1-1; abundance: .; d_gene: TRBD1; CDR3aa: CASRTQGENTEAFF; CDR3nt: TGTGCCAGCAGGACCCAGGGGGAAAACACTGAAGCTTTCTTT
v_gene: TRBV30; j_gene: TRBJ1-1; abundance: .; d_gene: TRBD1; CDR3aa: CAWSVGPGQGISEAFF; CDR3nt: TGTGCCTGGAGTGTAGGTCCGGGACAGGGGATTTCTGAAGCTTTCTTT
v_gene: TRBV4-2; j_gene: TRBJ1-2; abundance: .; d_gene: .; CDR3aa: CASSQDQGPYGYTF; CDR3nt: TGTGCCAGCAGCCAAGATCAGGGGCCCTATGGCTACACCTTC
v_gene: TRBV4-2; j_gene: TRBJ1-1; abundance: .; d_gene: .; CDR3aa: CASSQDLNTEAFF; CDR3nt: TGTGCCAGCAGCCAAGACTTGAACACTGAAGCTTTCTTT
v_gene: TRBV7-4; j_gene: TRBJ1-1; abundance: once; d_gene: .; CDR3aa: CASSSQDSPNTEAFF; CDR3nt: TGTGCCAGCAGCTCTCAAGACAGTCCTAACACTGAAGCTTTCTTT
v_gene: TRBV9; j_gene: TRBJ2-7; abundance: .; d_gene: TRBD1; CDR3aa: CASSEGTGQYEQYF; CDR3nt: TGTGCCAGCAGCGAAGGGACAGGGCAGTACGAGCAGTACTTC
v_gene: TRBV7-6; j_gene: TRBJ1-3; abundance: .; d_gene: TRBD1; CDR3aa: CASSPGTAASGNTIYF; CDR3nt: TGTGCCAGCAGCCCAGGGACAGCCGCCTCTGGAAACACCATATATTTT
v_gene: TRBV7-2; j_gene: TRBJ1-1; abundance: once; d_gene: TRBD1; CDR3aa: CASSADRVMNTEAFF; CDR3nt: TGTGCCAGCAGCGCCGACAGGGTCATGAACACTGAAGCTTTCTTT
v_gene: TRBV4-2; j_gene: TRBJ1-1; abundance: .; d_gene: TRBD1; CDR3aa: CASSQPDRGQSNTEAFF; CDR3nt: TGTGCCAGCAGCCAGCCGGACAGGGGGCAATCAAACACTGAAGCTTTCTTT
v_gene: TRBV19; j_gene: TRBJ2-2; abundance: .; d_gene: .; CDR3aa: CASTSDTALNTGELFF; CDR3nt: TGTGCCAGTACCTCAGACACGGCCTTGAACACCGGGGAGCTGTTTTTT
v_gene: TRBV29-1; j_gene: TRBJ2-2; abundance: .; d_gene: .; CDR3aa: CSVDRGNTGELFF; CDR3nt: TGCAGCGTTGATAGGGGTAACACCGGGGAGCTGTTTTTT
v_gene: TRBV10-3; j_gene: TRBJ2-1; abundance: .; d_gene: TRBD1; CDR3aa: CAISEVGQGGNEQFF; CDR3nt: TGTGCCATCAGTGAAGTTGGACAGGGGGGCAATGAGCAGTTCTTC
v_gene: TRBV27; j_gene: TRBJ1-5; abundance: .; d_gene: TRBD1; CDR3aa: CASSLFGQGGNQPQHF; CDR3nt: TGTGCCAGCAGTTTATTCGGTCAGGGGGGCAATCAGCCCCAGCATTTT
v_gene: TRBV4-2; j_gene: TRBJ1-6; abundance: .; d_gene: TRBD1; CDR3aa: CASSRTGVRSPLHF; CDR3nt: TGTGCCAGCAGCCGGACAGGGGTTAGATCACCCCTCCACTTT
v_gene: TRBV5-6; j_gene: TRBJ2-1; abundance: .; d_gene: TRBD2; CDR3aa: CASSPSGGPFDEQFF; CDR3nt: TGTGCCAGCAGCCCAAGCGGGGGCCCCTTCGATGAGCAGTTCTTC
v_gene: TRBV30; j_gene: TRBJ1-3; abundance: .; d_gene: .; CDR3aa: CAWRDRQSSGNTIYF; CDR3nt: TGTGCCTGGAGGGACAGACAGTCGTCTGGAAACACCATATATTTT
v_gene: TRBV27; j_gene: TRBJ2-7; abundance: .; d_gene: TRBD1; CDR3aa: CASSFWTGEQYF; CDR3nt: TGTGCCAGCAGTTTCTGGACAGGGGAGCAGTACTTC
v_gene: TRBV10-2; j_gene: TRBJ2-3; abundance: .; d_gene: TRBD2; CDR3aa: CASSDLAGKGDTQYF; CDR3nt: TGCGCCAGCAGTGATTTAGCGGGGAAAGGAGATACGCAGTATTTT
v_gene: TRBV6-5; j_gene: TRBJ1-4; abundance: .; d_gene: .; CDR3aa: CASIMGGISNEKLFF; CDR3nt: TGTGCCAGCATTATGGGGGGAATATCTAATGAAAAACTGTTTTTT
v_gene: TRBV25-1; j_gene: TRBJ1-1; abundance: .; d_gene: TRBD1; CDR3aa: CASSAYTGGDTEAFF; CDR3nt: TGTGCCAGCAGTGCCTACACAGGGGGGGACACTGAAGCTTTCTTT
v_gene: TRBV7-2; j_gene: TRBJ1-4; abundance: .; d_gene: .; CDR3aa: CASSARPRGTNEKLFF; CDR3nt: TGTGCCAGCAGTGCAAGACCTAGGGGGACTAATGAAAAACTGTTTTTT
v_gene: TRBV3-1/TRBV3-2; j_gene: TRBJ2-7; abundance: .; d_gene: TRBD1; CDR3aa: CASTQTGAYEQYF; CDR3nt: TGTGCCAGCACCCAAACAGGGGCCTACGAGCAGTACTTC
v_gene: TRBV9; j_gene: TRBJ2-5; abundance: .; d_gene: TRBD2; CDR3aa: CASSATERGRETQYF; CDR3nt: TGTGCCAGCAGCGCGACCGAGCGGGGGCGGGAGACCCAGTACTTC
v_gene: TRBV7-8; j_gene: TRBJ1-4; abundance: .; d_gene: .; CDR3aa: CASSLGTGNEKLFF; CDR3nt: TGTGCCAGCAGCTTAGGGACGGGAAATGAAAAACTGTTTTTT
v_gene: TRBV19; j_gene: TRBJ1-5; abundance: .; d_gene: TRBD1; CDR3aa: CASTKDRGRGQPQHF; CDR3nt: TGTGCCAGTACTAAGGACAGGGGAAGGGGTCAGCCCCAGCATTTT
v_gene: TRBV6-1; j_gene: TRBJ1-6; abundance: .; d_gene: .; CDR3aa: CASSAPAGSYNSPLHF; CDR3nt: TGTGCCAGCAGTGCGCCGGCGGGCTCCTATAATTCACCCCTCCACTTT
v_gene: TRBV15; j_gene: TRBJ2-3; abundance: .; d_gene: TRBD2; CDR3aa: CATSSQTLAGGLADTQYF; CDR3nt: TGTGCCACCAGCAGTCAAACGCTAGCGGGGGGGCTAGCAGATACGCAGTATTTT
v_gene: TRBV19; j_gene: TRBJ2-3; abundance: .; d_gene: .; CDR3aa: CASSIGGTSMDTQYF; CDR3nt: TGTGCCAGTAGTATAGGGGGGACTTCAATGGATACGCAGTATTTT
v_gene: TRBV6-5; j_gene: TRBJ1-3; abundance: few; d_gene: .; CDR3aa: CASSYYRDSGNTIYF; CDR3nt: TGTGCCAGCAGTTACTATCGGGACTCTGGAAACACCATATATTTT
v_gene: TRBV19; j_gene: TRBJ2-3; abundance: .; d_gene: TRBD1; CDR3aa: CASSIGTGGDTQYF; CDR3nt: TGTGCCAGTAGTATAGGGACAGGGGGAGATACGCAGTATTTT
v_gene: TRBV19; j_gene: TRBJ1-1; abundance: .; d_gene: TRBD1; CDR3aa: CASSRDRSNTEAFF; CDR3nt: TGTGCCAGTAGTCGGGACAGATCCAACACTGAAGCTTTCTTT
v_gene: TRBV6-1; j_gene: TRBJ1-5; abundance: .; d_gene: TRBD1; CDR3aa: CASSEQGANQPQHF; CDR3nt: TGTGCCAGCAGTGAACAGGGGGCGAATCAGCCCCAGCATTTT
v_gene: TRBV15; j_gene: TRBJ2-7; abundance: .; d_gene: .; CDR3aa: CATSLDTIEQYF; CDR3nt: TGTGCCACCAGTCTGGACACGATCGAGCAGTACTTC
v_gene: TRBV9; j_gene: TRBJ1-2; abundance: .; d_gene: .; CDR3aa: CASSHPVGRLYGYTF; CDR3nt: TGTGCCAGCAGCCATCCCGTGGGGCGCTTGTATGGCTACACCTTC
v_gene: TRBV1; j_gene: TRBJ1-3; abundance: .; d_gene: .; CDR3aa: CTSSQARQITAGNTIYF; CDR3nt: TGCACCAGCAGCCAAGCCCGACAGATTACGGCTGGAAACACCATATATTTT
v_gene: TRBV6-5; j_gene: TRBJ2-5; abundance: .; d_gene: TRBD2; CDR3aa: CASSYLAGGSQETQYF; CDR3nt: TGTGCCAGCAGTTATCTAGCGGGGGGAAGTCAAGAGACCCAGTACTTC
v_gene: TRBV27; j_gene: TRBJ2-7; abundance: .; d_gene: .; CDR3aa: CASSLSRWRAPSYEQYF; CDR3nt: TGTGCCAGCAGTTTATCGAGGTGGAGGGCCCCCTCCTACGAGCAGTACTTC
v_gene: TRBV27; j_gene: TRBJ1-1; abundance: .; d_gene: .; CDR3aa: CASRITREGTEAFF; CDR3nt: TGTGCCAGCAGAATAACCAGGGAGGGAACTGAAGCTTTCTTT
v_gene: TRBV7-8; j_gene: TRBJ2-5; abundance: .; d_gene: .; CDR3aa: CASSSGHIGETQYF; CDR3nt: TGTGCCAGCAGCTCCGGACATATTGGGGAGACCCAGTACTTC
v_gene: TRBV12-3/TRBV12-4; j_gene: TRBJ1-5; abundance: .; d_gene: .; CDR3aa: CASGQGYNQPQHF; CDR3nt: TGTGCCTCAGGGCAGGGGTACAATCAGCCCCAGCATTTT
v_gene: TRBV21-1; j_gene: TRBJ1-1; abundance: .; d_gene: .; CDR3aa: CASSKGQGRNTEAFF; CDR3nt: TGTGCCAGCAGCAAAGGACAGGGCCGTAACACTGAAGCTTTCTTT
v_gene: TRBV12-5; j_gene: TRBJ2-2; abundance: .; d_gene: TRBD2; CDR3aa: CASGLSTGTSFAGELFF; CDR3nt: TGTGCTAGTGGTTTGTCGACCGGGACTAGCTTCGCCGGGGAGCTGTTTTTT
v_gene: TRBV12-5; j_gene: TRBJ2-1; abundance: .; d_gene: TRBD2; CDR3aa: CASGLTLAGGYEQFF; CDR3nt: TGTGCTAGTGGTTTGACCCTAGCGGGGGGGTATGAGCAGTTCTTC
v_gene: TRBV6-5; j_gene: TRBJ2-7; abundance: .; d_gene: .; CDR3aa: CASSSGPSSYEQYF; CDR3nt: TGTGCCAGCAGCTCAGGGCCCTCCTCTTACGAGCAGTACTTC